Each of the 22 T cell receptor beta chains below was sequenced from the same sample in a study of type 1 regulatory T cells. The antigens of these receptors remain unknown. One entry per CDR3 protein, called by TCRdb with MiXCR from the reads. The sample includes fewer than 75,000 distinct CDR3 sequences, approximately 50% seen only once; the top ten take about 2%. Sequenced sample: cultured non-Tr1 T cells, either the whole culture or a sorted T cell fraction (not recorded which). The receptors derive from a human donor in good health.

This clonotype was seen once. The CDR3 is CASRFRGRVTNTEAFF. The CDR3 DNA is TGTGCCAGTAGGTTCAGGGGGCGCGTTACGAACACTGAAGCTTTCTTT. This chain uses TRBV19 with TRBJ1-1, with TRBD1 matching over 8 bases. The CDR3 sequence is 16 residues long. CDR1 is LNHDA, CDR2 SQIVND, per germline (reference sequence). J gave up 1 base and V 6 bases, and 10 bases lay outside the gene matches.

This rearrangement joins TRBV11-2 to TRBJ1-4, with no clear D. The length of the CDR3 is 14 residues. Germline values: CDR1 SGHAT, CDR2 FQNNGV. Trimming shortened V by 0 bases and J by 7 bases, and 9 bases separated the two germline ends. CDR3 protein: CASSLDRSREKLFF. CDR3 coding DNA: TGTGCCAGCAGCTTAGATCGCAGTCGTGAAAAACTGTTTTTT.

The rearrangement joins TRBV10-3 to TRBJ1-5; D may be TRBD1 (6 bases). The CDR3 runs to 15 residues. CDR1 is ENHRY, CDR2 SYGVKD, per germline. V lost 0 bases, J lost 4 bases, and 10 bases lay in between. The CDR3 loop reads CAISESGAGNQPQHF. As DNA, the CDR3 is TGTGCCATCAGTGAGTCGGGGGCGGGTAATCAGCCCCAGCATTTT.

In this sample, this clonotype turned up a few times. The chain employs TRBV20-1 and TRBJ2-3; a possible D gene is TRBD2 (7 bases). From germline, CDR1 is DFQATT and CDR2 SNEGSKA (reference sequence). V lost 5 bases and J 5 bases, leaving 17 bases between the germline ends. This CDR3 is built from 14 residues. The CDR3 loop is CSALGRGTRDTQYF. CDR3 sequence (DNA): TGCAGTGCTCTCGGGCGGGGGACAAGAGATACGCAGTATTTT.

This clonotype was seen once. This rearrangement joins TRBV3-1 to TRBJ2-3, with D tentatively TRBD2 (6 bases). Trimming cost V 4 bases and J 3 bases, with 11 bases left between them. Germline V gene sequence: CDR1 LGHDT, CDR2 YNNKEL (reference sequence). This CDR3 is 14 amino acids long. The CDR3 region is CASSLSGGTDTQYF. CDR3 sequence (DNA): TGTGCCAGCAGCCTTAGCGGCGGGACAGATACGCAGTATTTT.

This clonotype is a singleton in its sample. At one end the junction does not follow the germline gene, possibly because of a read error. This chain uses TRBV7-7 with TRBJ2-5, with D hard to call. Germline V gene data show CDR1 as SSHAT and CDR2 as FNYEAQ (reference sequence). CDR3 size: 14 residues. CDR3 coding DNA: TGTGCTAGCAGCTTAGGTCCAGGTCAAGAGACCCAGTACTTC. Its translation is CASSLGPGQETQYF. The whole variable domain, filled in from reference TRBV7-7 and TRBJ2-5, reads GAGVSQSPRYKVTKRGQDVTLRCDPISSHATLYWYQQALGQGPEFLTYFNYEAQPDKSGLPSDRFSAERPEGSISTLTIQRTEQRDSAMYRCASSLGPGQETQYFGPGTRLLVL.

The chain employs TRBV3-1 and TRBJ1-3; no clear D. Trimming removed 5 bases at V and 3 bases at J, with 11 bases between. CDR1 LGHDT and CDR2 YNNKEL come from the germline V gene (reference sequence). This CDR3 contains 14 residues. CDR3 in amino acids: CASSSREHGNTIYF. The CDR3 DNA follows: TGTGCCAGCAGCAGTCGAGAGCATGGAAACACCATATATTTT.

This sequence joins TRBV7-2 and TRBJ2-2; no reliable D call. The CDR3 loop spans 17 amino acids. The V gene lost 1 base and the J gene lost 0 bases, with 12 bases spanning the gap. Germline CDR1 and CDR2: SGHTA and FQGNSA. The CDR3 coding sequence is TGTGCCAGCAGCTTAGGGGCAGCCACGACGAACACCGGGGAGCTGTTTTTT. Its translation: CASSLGAATTNTGELFF. Complete variable domain (other parts from reference TRBV7-2 and TRBJ2-2): GAGVSQSPSNKVTEKGKDVELRCDPISGHTALYWYRQSLGQGLEFLIYFQGNSAPDKSGLPSDRFSAERTGGSVSTLTIQRTQQEDSAVYLCASSLGAATTNTGELFFGEGSRLTVL.

V is TRBV7-6 and J is TRBJ2-3; a weak D match, TRBD2 (7 bases). Per germline, CDR1 SGHVS and CDR2 FNYEAQ. This CDR3 has 17 amino acids. The germline V and J ends were trimmed by 5 bases and 9 bases, with 27 bases remaining between them. CDR3 protein: CASSPRLRGGLLGTQYF. The CDR3 coding sequence is TGTGCCAGCAGCCCCCGGTTGAGGGGGGGCCTTTTGGGAACGCAGTATTTT. Complete variable domain (other parts from reference TRBV7-6 and TRBJ2-3): GAGVSQSPRYKVTKRGQDVALRCDPISGHVSLYWYRQALGQGPEFLTYFNYEAQQDKSGLPNDRFSAERPEGSISTLTIQRTEQRDSAMYRCASSPRLRGGLLGTQYFGPGTRLTVL.

The chain has TRBV2 and TRBJ2-1, with 7 positions matching TRBD2. V dropped 8 bases and J dropped 0; count of bases not matched to a gene: 4. The germline V gene has CDR1 SNHLY and CDR2 FYNNEI. CDR3 length: 14 amino acids. The CDR3: CASRAGSSYNEQFF. In DNA, the CDR3 is TGTGCCAGCCGAGCGGGGAGCTCCTACAATGAGCAGTTCTTC.

The chain carries TRBV7-2 and TRBJ1-4, with D perhaps TRBD1 (6 bases). The V gene's germline CDR1 is SGHTA and CDR2 FQGNSA. The CDR3 sequence is 14 residues long. Trimming shortened V by 6 bases and J by 8 bases, and 16 bases separated the two germline ends. CDR3 amino acids: CASSSTGGREKLFF. DNA for the CDR3: TGTGCCAGCAGTTCGACAGGAGGAAGAGAAAAACTGTTTTTT.

The chain employs TRBV19 and TRBJ1-6; TRBD1 is a possible D gene (5 bases). The V gene lost 3 bases and the J gene lost 7 bases, with 10 bases spanning the gap. CDR1 and CDR2 from the germline V gene are LNHDA and SQIVND (reference sequence). The CDR3 sequence is 14 residues long. The CDR3 protein is CASSIGTSNSPLHF. As DNA, the CDR3 is TGTGCCAGTAGTATTGGGACGAGCAATTCACCCCTCCACTTT.

This clonotype has only one observation. The chain uses TRBV28 and TRBJ2-5; D is ambiguous. Between the trimmed V and J ends, which lost 3 bases and 5 bases, there was a span of 10 bases. The germline gives CDR1 MDHEN, CDR2 SYDVKM. There are 13 residues in the CDR3. CDR3 in amino acids: CASSLSVRETQYF. The CDR3 DNA follows: TGTGCCAGCAGTTTGTCGGTGAGGGAGACCCAGTACTTC.

The chain has TRBV20-1 and TRBJ2-5; TRBD2 aligns across 7 bases. The CDR3 length is 15 residues. Trimming at V came to 1 base and at J to 2 bases, leaving 7 bases not matched to a gene. Germline loops: CDR1 DFQATT, CDR2 SNEGSKA (reference sequence). CDR3: CSARVSGGTQETQYF. CDR3 in DNA: TGCAGTGCTAGAGTTTCGGGGGGTACACAAGAGACCCAGTACTTC.

The chain joins TRBV4-2 to TRBJ1-2; D perhaps matches TRBD1 (5 bases). V lost 0 bases to trimming and J lost 4 bases, with 15 bases between them. The CDR3 spans 16 residues. The germline V gene encodes CDR1 LGHNA and CDR2 YNFKEQ. The CDR3 sequence is CASSQDPHEGTYGYTF. The CDR3 DNA reads TGTGCCAGCAGCCAAGATCCGCACGAAGGGACCTATGGCTACACCTTC.

V and J are TRBV6-6 and TRBJ1-1; weak D call: TRBD1 (5 bases). Germline CDR1 and CDR2: MNHNY and SVGAGI (reference sequence). CDR3 length equals 13 residues. The V and J ends lost 8 bases and 0 bases respectively, with 10 bases between them. CDR3 amino acids: CASQTVMNTEAFF. The CDR3 nucleotides are TGTGCCAGCCAGACAGTAATGAACACTGAAGCTTTCTTT.

This clonotype was seen only a few times. The chain has TRBV20-1 and TRBJ1-4; D may be TRBD1 (5 bases). Germline V lookup: CDR1 DFQATT, CDR2 SNEGSKA (reference sequence). This CDR3 has 13 amino acids. The germline V and J ends were trimmed by 1 base and 8 bases, with 11 bases remaining between them. CDR3 sequence (DNA): TGCAGTGCTAGAGGGCAGGGAGGGGAAAAACTGTTTTTT. Amino acids: CSARGQGGEKLFF.

This clonotype was picked up a small number of times. The rearrangement joins TRBV6-1 to TRBJ1-2, with TRBD1 matching 7 bases. This CDR3 contains 15 residues. V lost 7 bases and J lost 2; bases outside the gene matches: 10. Germline V gene sequence: CDR1 MNHNS, CDR2 SASEGT. The DNA for the CDR3 is TGTGCCAGCACCCAAGGGACAGCAGTAAACTATGGCTACACCTTC. Residues: CASTQGTAVNYGYTF.

Only a few counts were recorded for this clonotype. V and J are TRBV7-2 and TRBJ2-7; D might be TRBD2 (5 bases). Per the germline V gene, CDR1 is SGHTA and CDR2 is FQGNSA. CDR3 size: 15 residues. The V end was cut by 1 base, the J end by 2 bases, with 12 bases between. This chain's CDR3 is CASSLVSGIPYEQYF. Here the CDR3 DNA reads TGTGCCAGCAGCTTAGTTTCCGGGATACCCTACGAGCAGTACTTC.

This clonotype appeared a few times. The chain uses TRBV6-5 and TRBJ1-1; D is possibly TRBD1 (6 bases). Between the trimmed V and J ends, which lost 0 bases and 3 bases, there was a span of 17 bases. This CDR3 is built from 17 residues. Germline V gene sequence: CDR1 MNHEY, CDR2 SVGAGI. In nucleotides, the CDR3 is TGTGCCAGCAGTTACTCTCACTTAGGGACACAAGACACTGAAGCTTTCTTT. Translated: CASSYSHLGTQDTEAFF.

This chain connects TRBV2 to TRBJ2-7; D is unclear. The germline gives CDR1 SNHLY, CDR2 FYNNEI. The CDR3 length is 11 residues. Trimming took 2 bases from V and 3 from J, leaving 2 bases between them. The CDR3 sequence is CASSEIYEQYF. The CDR3 DNA follows: TGTGCCAGCAGTGAAATCTACGAGCAGTACTTC.

This clonotype was seen a few times. The V gene is TRBV4-1, the J gene TRBJ2-5; TRBD2 is a possible D gene (6 bases). CDR1 is MGHRA and CDR2 is YSYEKL in the germline V gene. The CDR3 length is 16 residues. V dropped 0 bases and J dropped 3 bases, with 14 bases sitting between them. The CDR3 nucleotides read TGCGCCAGCAGCCAAGATCGTGGGGGAGGAAAAGAGACCCAGTACTTC. It yields the protein CASSQDRGGGKETQYF.